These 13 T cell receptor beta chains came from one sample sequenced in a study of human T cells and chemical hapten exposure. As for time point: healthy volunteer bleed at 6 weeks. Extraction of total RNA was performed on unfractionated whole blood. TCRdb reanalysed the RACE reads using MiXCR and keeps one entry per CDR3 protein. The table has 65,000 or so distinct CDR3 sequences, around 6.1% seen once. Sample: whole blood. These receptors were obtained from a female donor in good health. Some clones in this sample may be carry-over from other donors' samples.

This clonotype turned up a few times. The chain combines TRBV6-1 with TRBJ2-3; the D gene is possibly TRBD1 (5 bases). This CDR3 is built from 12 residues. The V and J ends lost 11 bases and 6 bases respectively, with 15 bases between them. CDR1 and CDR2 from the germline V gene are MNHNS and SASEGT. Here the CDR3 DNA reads TGTGCCGCGGCAGGGCTCGCCGATACGCAGTATTTT. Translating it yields CAAAGLADTQYF.

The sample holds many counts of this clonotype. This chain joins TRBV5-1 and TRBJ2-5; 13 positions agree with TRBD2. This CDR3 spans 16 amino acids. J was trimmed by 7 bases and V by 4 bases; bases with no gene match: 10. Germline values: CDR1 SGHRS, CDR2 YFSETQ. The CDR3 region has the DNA TGCGCCAGCAGCCCTGGGACTAGCGGGACCCGGCGGACCCAGTACTTC. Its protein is CASSPGTSGTRRTQYF.

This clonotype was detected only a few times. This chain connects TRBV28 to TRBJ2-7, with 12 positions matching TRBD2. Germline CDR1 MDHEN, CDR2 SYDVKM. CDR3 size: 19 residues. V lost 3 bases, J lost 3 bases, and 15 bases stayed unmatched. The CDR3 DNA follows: TGTGCCAGCAGTTTTTATCGGGTGACTAGCGGGAGTAGGGTCTACGAGCAGTACTTC. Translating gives CASSFYRVTSGSRVYEQYF.

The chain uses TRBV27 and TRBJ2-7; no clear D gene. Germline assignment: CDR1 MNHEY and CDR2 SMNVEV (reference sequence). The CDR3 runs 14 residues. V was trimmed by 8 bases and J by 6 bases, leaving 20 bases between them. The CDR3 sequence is CASASGSQGIEQYF. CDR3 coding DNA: TGTGCCAGCGCGTCCGGGTCCCAAGGCATCGAGCAGTACTTC.

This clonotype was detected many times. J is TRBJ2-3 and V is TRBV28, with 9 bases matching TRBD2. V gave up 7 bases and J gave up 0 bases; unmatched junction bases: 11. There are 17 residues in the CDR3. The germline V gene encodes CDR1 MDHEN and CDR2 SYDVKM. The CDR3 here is CASTPDLTSGSTDTQYF. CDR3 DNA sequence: TGTGCCAGCACCCCGGACTTGACTAGCGGTAGCACAGATACGCAGTATTTT.

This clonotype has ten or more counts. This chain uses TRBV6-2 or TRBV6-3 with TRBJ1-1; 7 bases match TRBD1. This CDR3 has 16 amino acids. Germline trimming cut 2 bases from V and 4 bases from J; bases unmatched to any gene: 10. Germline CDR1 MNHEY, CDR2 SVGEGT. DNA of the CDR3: TGTGCCAGCAGTTACAGGGACAGAGTAAAATTCACTGAAGCTTTCTTT. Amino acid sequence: CASSYRDRVKFTEAFF.

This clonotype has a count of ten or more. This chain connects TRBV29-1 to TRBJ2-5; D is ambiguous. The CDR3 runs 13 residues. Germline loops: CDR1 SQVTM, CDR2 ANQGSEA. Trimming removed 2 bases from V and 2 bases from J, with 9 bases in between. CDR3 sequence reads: CSVEPERQETQYF. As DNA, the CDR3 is TGCAGCGTTGAACCCGAGCGACAAGAGACCCAGTACTTC.

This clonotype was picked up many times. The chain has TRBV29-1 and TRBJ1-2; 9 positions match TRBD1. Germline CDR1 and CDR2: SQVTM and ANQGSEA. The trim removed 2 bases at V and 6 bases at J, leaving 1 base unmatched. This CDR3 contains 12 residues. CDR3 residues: CSVENRGHGYTF. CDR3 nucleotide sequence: TGCAGCGTTGAAAACAGGGGGCATGGCTACACCTTC.

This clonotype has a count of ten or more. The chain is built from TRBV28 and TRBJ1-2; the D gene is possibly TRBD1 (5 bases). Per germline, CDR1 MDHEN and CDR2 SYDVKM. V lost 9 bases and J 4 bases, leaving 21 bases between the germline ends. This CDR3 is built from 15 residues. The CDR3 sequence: CASIPPGSGLYGYTF. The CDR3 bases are TGTGCCAGTATTCCCCCTGGTTCAGGGCTCTATGGCTACACCTTC.

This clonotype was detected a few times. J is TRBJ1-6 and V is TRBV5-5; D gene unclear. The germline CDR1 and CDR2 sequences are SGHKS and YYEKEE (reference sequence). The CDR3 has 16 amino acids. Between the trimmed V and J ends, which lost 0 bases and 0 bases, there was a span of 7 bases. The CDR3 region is CASSLDRSSYNSPLHF. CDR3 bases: TGTGCCAGCAGCTTGGACCGGAGCTCCTATAATTCACCCCTCCACTTT.

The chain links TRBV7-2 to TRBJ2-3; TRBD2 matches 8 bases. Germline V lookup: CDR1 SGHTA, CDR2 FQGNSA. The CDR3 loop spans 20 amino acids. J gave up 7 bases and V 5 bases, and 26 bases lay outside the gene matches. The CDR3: CASSQQDVAGRTKGWYTQYF. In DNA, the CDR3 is TGTGCCAGCAGCCAACAAGATGTAGCGGGGCGTACAAAGGGGTGGTATACGCAGTATTTT.

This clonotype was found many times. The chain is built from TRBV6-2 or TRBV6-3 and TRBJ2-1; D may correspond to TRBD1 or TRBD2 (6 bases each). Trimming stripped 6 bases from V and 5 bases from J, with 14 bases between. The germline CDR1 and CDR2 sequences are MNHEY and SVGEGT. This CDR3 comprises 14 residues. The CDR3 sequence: CASSLTGRNNEQFF. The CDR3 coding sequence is TGTGCCAGCAGCCTCACAGGGAGGAACAATGAGCAGTTCTTC.

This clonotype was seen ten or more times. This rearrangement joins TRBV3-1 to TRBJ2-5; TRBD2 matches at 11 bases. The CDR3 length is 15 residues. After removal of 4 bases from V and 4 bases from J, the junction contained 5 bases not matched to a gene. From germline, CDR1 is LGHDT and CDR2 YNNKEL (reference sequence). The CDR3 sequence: CASSPGLAGGETQYF. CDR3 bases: TGTGCCAGCAGCCCCGGCCTAGCGGGAGGAGAGACCCAGTACTTC.